This T cell receptor beta chain was observed in a study of blood T cell repertoires in COVID-19. The wider study: The samples span acute and convalescent COVID-19 from the United States, Italy and Spain. T cells, B-cell-depleted T cells, or PBMCs supplied cDNA or gDNA.

On this clone: The same CDR3 is also encoded by other DNA sequences in this sample.

Repertoires were generated with immunoSEQ multiplex PCR, while TCRdb's copy carries only in-frame clones and drops some. Here the sample spans more than 200,000 clones, around four fifths being singletons. Sequencing was carried out using peripheral blood. The clonotype originates from a man between 60 and 75 years old with acute or convalescent COVID-19.

DNA of the CDR3: TGTGCCAGCAGCCGACAGGGTTCGTACGAGCAGTACTTC. Protein: CASSRQGSYEQYF. The chain links TRBV3-1 (or the pseudogene TRBV3-2) to TRBJ2-7; 7 bases agree with TRBD1. CDR1 LGHDT and CDR2 YNNKEL come from the germline V gene (reference sequence). The CDR3 is made up of 13 amino acids. The junction had 4 bases not matched to a gene; V was cut back by 4 bases and J by 4 bases.